The present T cell receptor (beta chain) was sequenced within a study of siplizumab effects on memory and regulatory T cells. Points from the study as a whole: On average, roughly 69% of mappable alloreactive CD4+ clones were Treg-derived under siplizumab, against 26.9% in controls.

Germline V gene data show CDR1 as SGHDT and CDR2 as YYEEEE. CDR3 size: 12 residues. V lost 1 base and J lost 7, with 5 bases in between. A word on this clone: The antigen is not known.

Assay used: immunoSEQ multiplex PCR; TCRdb lists only in-frame clones, some missing. Of 100,000 to 120,000 clones in the sample, roughly 92% are singletons; the top ten hold 1% to 1.5%. This clonotype was obtained from a human donor in good health. The rearrangement links TRBV5-6 to TRBJ1-4, with no clear D. Specimen: CD4+ T cells sorted from blood. In nucleotides, the CDR3 is TGTGCCAGCAGCTTGAAAGGTGAAAAACTGTTTTTT. Protein sequence: CASSLKGEKLFF.